A selection of T cell receptor beta chains follows, all from one sample in a study of long-term antiretroviral therapy in people with HIV. Generated by immunoSEQ multiplex PCR, the TCRdb table keeps only in-frame clones and is missing some. The profile shows under 4,000 clones, roughly 88% of them singletons. The sequencing used unsorted PBMCs, collected 0.3 years after starting antiretroviral therapy. The source is a woman between 45 and 65 years old with HIV. Both conserved end residues are part of each CDR3. Fields, in order: CDR3 protein, V gene.

CDR3 protein: CASSPQGVAGELFF
V gene: TRBV9

CDR3 protein: CAWSPSLAGELFF
V gene: TRBV30

CDR3 protein: CASSLASGDNEQFF
V gene: TRBV5-1

CDR3 protein: CASSVTSGVTGELFF
V gene: TRBV5-1

CDR3 protein: CASSEGPGVYQPQHF
V gene: TRBV6-1

CDR3 protein: CASRKWFGAYNEQFF
V gene: TRBV13

CDR3 protein: CASSLLRRSSYNEQFF
V gene: TRBV11-2

CDR3 protein: CASRPVSGGAGEQFF
V gene: TRBV19

CDR3 protein: CASSLDLGRVAFF
V gene: TRBV7-2

CDR3 protein: CASSLDSWGVDTDTQYF
V gene: TRBV5-4

CDR3 protein: CASTPGLAGDYTGELFF
V gene: TRBV4-2

CDR3 protein: CASSQSDPGSTEAFF
V gene: TRBV4-1

CDR3 protein: CASSHPGLNSYEQYF
V gene: TRBV4-1

CDR3 protein: CASRSGALAGNQETQYF
V gene: TRBV11-3

CDR3 protein: CASRKHPGQGPEAKNIQYF
V gene: TRBV2

CDR3 protein: CASSLGVPYSDTQYF
V gene: TRBV5-6

CDR3 protein: CASYLSGTGDYGYTF
V gene: TRBV4-2

CDR3 protein: CASSFWRNQETQYF
V gene: TRBV28

CDR3 protein: CASSSRYPDTEAFF
V gene: TRBV11-2

CDR3 protein: CASSFQGPTYGYTF
V gene: TRBV7-9

CDR3 protein: CASRSQGGSYNSPLHF
V gene: TRBV25-1

CDR3 protein: CTSGTIYSGYTF
V gene: TRBV1

CDR3 protein: CASSSEELAGGNTGELFF
V gene: TRBV7-6

CDR3 protein: CASSPRQGRTEAFF
V gene: TRBV6-5

CDR3 protein: CASSPTRGVSYEQYF
V gene: TRBV18

CDR3 protein: CASSSGDRTDTQYF
V gene: TRBV9

CDR3 protein: CASSLTGYEQYF
V gene: TRBV2

CDR3 protein: CASSLEPALKLYEQYF
V gene: TRBV5-4

CDR3 protein: CASSSTVRLAKNIQYF
V gene: TRBV7-8

CDR3 protein: CASSLANYGSTDTQYF
V gene: TRBV7-7

CDR3 protein: CASKFTGEDYTF
V gene: TRBV27

CDR3 protein: CASTLVGTGGAGGTGELFF
V gene: TRBV9

CDR3 protein: CASSSLGGSNTGELFF
V gene: TRBV5-6

CDR3 protein: CASTQWGGGPTEAFF
V gene: TRBV2

CDR3 protein: CASSLFTSTGITDTQYF
V gene: TRBV7-2

CDR3 protein: CAWERMGHPKAFF
V gene: TRBV30

CDR3 protein: CASSLAGGELFF
V gene: TRBV27

CDR3 protein: CASSDDRGRGELFF
V gene: TRBV9

CDR3 protein: CASSEGASPYNEQFF
V gene: TRBV2

CDR3 protein: CASSSPWDRGTDTQYF
V gene: TRBV7-9

CDR3 protein: CASSIHQGASQPQHF
V gene: TRBV19

CDR3 protein: CASSMGQNTEAFF
V gene: TRBV19

CDR3 protein: CASSEPLGGGGYEQYF
V gene: TRBV7-2

CDR3 protein: CASSLGHQGPEAFF
V gene: TRBV7-3

CDR3 protein: CASGSGTGRSGELFF
V gene: TRBV12-5

CDR3 protein: CASSLAGVSEQFF
V gene: TRBV5-4

CDR3 protein: CASTLGGRGGTYEQYF
V gene: TRBV5-4

CDR3 protein: CASSDQGGGYGYTF
V gene: TRBV2

CDR3 protein: CASSKPEDRRKVIDTQYF
V gene: TRBV21-1

CDR3 protein: CASSFREASGPLHF
V gene: TRBV11-1

CDR3 protein: CAWSVGDTQYF
V gene: TRBV30

CDR3 protein: CASSFSKREPSTDTQYF
V gene: TRBV7-6

CDR3 protein: CASRWAPSSYEQYF
V gene: TRBV19

CDR3 protein: CASSVGSYNEQFF
V gene: TRBV6-4

CDR3 protein: CASSPSITAYEQYF
V gene: TRBV5-1

CDR3 protein: CASSLSSETQYF
V gene: TRBV11-2

CDR3 protein: CASSYGGWGQETQYF
V gene: TRBV6-9